A selection of T cell receptor beta chains follows, all from one sample in a study. From the RT-PCR reads, TCRdb called clonotypes with MiXCR, one entry per CDR3 protein. This sample has hundreds of thousands of distinct CDR3 sequences, with 12% to 15% found just once. Specimen: memory CD4+ T cells from blood. These receptor sequences come from a female donor in good health, serving as a healthy control. The CDR3 runs from the conserved cysteine through the conserved F or W. A D gene is named only where the DNA matches it firmly. Clone size, where shown, is once, few, many, or a class for clones that have expanded.

d_call: .
clone_size: .
j_call: TRBJ1-5
v_call: TRBV30
cdr3_nt: TGTGCCTGGAGTACACAGGAAGGTCAGCCCCAGCATTTT
cdr3_aa: CAWSTQEGQPQHF

d_call: TRBD1
clone_size: many
j_call: TRBJ1-1
v_call: TRBV10-3
cdr3_nt: TGTGCCATCAGTGCCGACAGGGATCGGAACACTGAAGCTTTCTTT
cdr3_aa: CAISADRDRNTEAFF

d_call: TRBD1
clone_size: .
j_call: TRBJ1-1
v_call: TRBV10-3
cdr3_nt: TGTGCCATCAGTCGACAGGGTGAGAACACTAAAGCTTTCTTT
cdr3_aa: CAISRQGENTKAFF

d_call: TRBD1
clone_size: many
j_call: TRBJ1-1
v_call: TRBV5-6
cdr3_nt: TGTGCCAGCAGCCCCCTTCCTGGACAGGGGAACACTGAAGCTTTCTTT
cdr3_aa: CASSPLPGQGNTEAFF

d_call: .
clone_size: .
j_call: TRBJ1-4
v_call: TRBV4-3
cdr3_nt: TGCGCCAGCAGCCAGGGGGGCACGAGAGAAAAACTGTTTTTT
cdr3_aa: CASSQGGTREKLFF

d_call: .
clone_size: .
j_call: TRBJ2-5
v_call: TRBV7-2
cdr3_nt: TGTGCCAGCAGCCCCAATAGAGGAGAGACCCAGTACTTC
cdr3_aa: CASSPNRGETQYF

d_call: .
clone_size: .
j_call: TRBJ2-7
v_call: TRBV6-2/TRBV6-3
cdr3_nt: TGTGCCAGCAGTTGGGGGGACACGATGAGCCTTATTTACTTC
cdr3_aa: CASSWGDTMSLIYF

d_call: TRBD1
clone_size: many
j_call: TRBJ2-7
v_call: TRBV11-2
cdr3_nt: TGTGCCAGCAGCTTATCCACTGGACAGGTCTCCTACGAGCAGTACTTC
cdr3_aa: CASSLSTGQVSYEQYF

d_call: .
clone_size: many
j_call: TRBJ2-1
v_call: TRBV15
cdr3_nt: TGTGCCACCAGCAGGGGGAAGGCGACTAATGAGCAGTTCTTC
cdr3_aa: CATSRGKATNEQFF

d_call: TRBD2
clone_size: many
j_call: TRBJ2-1
v_call: TRBV12-3/TRBV12-4
cdr3_nt: TGTGCCAGCAGTTTCTCCCTCGCGGGAGGGGGGTATGAGCAGTTCTTC
cdr3_aa: CASSFSLAGGGYEQFF

d_call: TRBD2
clone_size: .
j_call: TRBJ2-5
v_call: TRBV20-1
cdr3_nt: TGCAGTGCTAGACGTTTAGCGGGGGGATGGGACACCCAGTACTTC
cdr3_aa: CSARRLAGGWDTQYF

d_call: .
clone_size: .
j_call: TRBJ1-1
v_call: TRBV12-3/TRBV12-4
cdr3_nt: TGTGCCAGCAGCCAGACAGTGAGCTCCTACAATGAAGCTTTCTTT
cdr3_aa: CASSQTVSSYNEAFF

d_call: .
clone_size: .
j_call: TRBJ2-2
v_call: TRBV5-1
cdr3_nt: TGCGCCAGCAGCAAGGAGAACACCGGGGAGCTGTTTTTT
cdr3_aa: CASSKENTGELFF

d_call: .
clone_size: .
j_call: TRBJ1-1
v_call: TRBV4-1
cdr3_nt: TGCGCCAGCAGCCAAGTGGGGGGAGACTATGAAGCTTTCTTT
cdr3_aa: CASSQVGGDYEAFF

d_call: TRBD2
clone_size: few
j_call: TRBJ2-7
v_call: TRBV6-5
cdr3_nt: TGTGCCAGCAGAAAGAGCGGGAGGCGCTCCTACGAGCAGTACTTC
cdr3_aa: CASRKSGRRSYEQYF

d_call: .
clone_size: few
j_call: TRBJ1-5
v_call: TRBV7-2
cdr3_nt: TGTGCCAGCAGCTTATGGGGCCCTACGGGGGGTCAGCCCCAGCATTTT
cdr3_aa: CASSLWGPTGGQPQHF

d_call: .
clone_size: few
j_call: TRBJ2-6
v_call: TRBV7-2
cdr3_nt: TGTGCCAGCAGCCCTTACGGGGCCAACGTCCTGACTTTC
cdr3_aa: CASSPYGANVLTF

d_call: TRBD2
clone_size: few
j_call: TRBJ2-7
v_call: TRBV10-3
cdr3_nt: TGTGCCATCAGTGAATCCGGGACTAGCGGGCACGAGCAGTACTTC
cdr3_aa: CAISESGTSGHEQYF

d_call: TRBD1
clone_size: few
j_call: TRBJ1-1
v_call: TRBV5-1
cdr3_nt: TGCGCCAGCAGCTCTCCGGGACAGGGGCGAAAAGCTTTCTTT
cdr3_aa: CASSSPGQGRKAFF

d_call: TRBD1
clone_size: few
j_call: TRBJ1-6
v_call: TRBV5-1
cdr3_nt: TGCGCCAGCAGCCCAAGGGACAGGAGCTCCTATAATTCACCCCTCCACTTT
cdr3_aa: CASSPRDRSSYNSPLHF

d_call: TRBD1
clone_size: .
j_call: TRBJ1-6
v_call: TRBV20-1
cdr3_nt: TGCAGTGCTAGAATAGGACAGGGGAAGGGTAATTCACCCCTCCACTTT
cdr3_aa: CSARIGQGKGNSPLHF

d_call: TRBD1
clone_size: .
j_call: TRBJ1-2
v_call: TRBV9
cdr3_nt: TGTGCCAGCAGCCCGCGGACAGGGCAAGCTAACTATGGCTACACCTTC
cdr3_aa: CASSPRTGQANYGYTF

d_call: TRBD1
clone_size: .
j_call: TRBJ1-5
v_call: TRBV6-2/TRBV6-3
cdr3_nt: TGTGCCAGCACAATACAGGGGCGTGATCAGCCCCAGCATTTT
cdr3_aa: CASTIQGRDQPQHF

d_call: .
clone_size: many
j_call: TRBJ1-2
v_call: TRBV20-1
cdr3_nt: TGCAGTGCTAGATTCGATCCGGCAGGGGAGAGGTATGGCTACACCTTC
cdr3_aa: CSARFDPAGERYGYTF

d_call: .
clone_size: few
j_call: TRBJ1-2
v_call: TRBV30
cdr3_nt: TGTGCCTGGAGTAAGAGTTTGGACTATGGCTACACCTTC
cdr3_aa: CAWSKSLDYGYTF

d_call: TRBD2
clone_size: few
j_call: TRBJ2-1
v_call: TRBV28
cdr3_nt: TGTGCCAGCAGTAGACTAGCGGTCAATGAGCAGTTCTTC
cdr3_aa: CASSRLAVNEQFF

d_call: .
clone_size: few
j_call: TRBJ2-5
v_call: TRBV18
cdr3_nt: TGTGCCAGCTCCGCCGCGACCAAAGAGACCCAGTACTTC
cdr3_aa: CASSAATKETQYF

d_call: .
clone_size: few
j_call: TRBJ1-4
v_call: TRBV9
cdr3_nt: TGTGCCAGCAGCGTTACAACTAATGAAAAACTGTTTTTT
cdr3_aa: CASSVTTNEKLFF

d_call: TRBD2
clone_size: few
j_call: TRBJ2-5
v_call: TRBV4-2
cdr3_nt: TGTGCCAGCAGCCAAGATATAACGGGGGGGATCGGGACCCAGTACTTC
cdr3_aa: CASSQDITGGIGTQYF

d_call: TRBD1
clone_size: few
j_call: TRBJ2-1
v_call: TRBV7-2
cdr3_nt: TGTGCCAGCAGCAAGGGACAGGGGGGAAATGAGCAGTTCTTC
cdr3_aa: CASSKGQGGNEQFF

d_call: TRBD2
clone_size: many
j_call: TRBJ2-1
v_call: TRBV7-2
cdr3_nt: TGTGCCAGCAGCTTAGCGGGCGGGAGTATCTACAATGAGCAGTTCTTC
cdr3_aa: CASSLAGGSIYNEQFF

d_call: TRBD1
clone_size: many
j_call: TRBJ1-1
v_call: TRBV29-1
cdr3_nt: TGCAGCGCCCACGGACAGGTGAACACTGAAGCTTTCTTT
cdr3_aa: CSAHGQVNTEAFF

d_call: TRBD1
clone_size: .
j_call: TRBJ2-5
v_call: TRBV28
cdr3_nt: TGTGCCAGCACCTCCGGGGACAGGGGGCCCGAGACCCAGTACTTC
cdr3_aa: CASTSGDRGPETQYF

d_call: .
clone_size: few
j_call: TRBJ1-2
v_call: TRBV27
cdr3_nt: TGTGCCAGCAAAAAGGATGGGGGTCCCTATGGCTACACCTTC
cdr3_aa: CASKKDGGPYGYTF

d_call: .
clone_size: .
j_call: TRBJ2-1
v_call: TRBV24-1
cdr3_nt: TGTGCCACCAGTGGTATCGGGGTCTACAATGAGCAGTTCTTC
cdr3_aa: CATSGIGVYNEQFF

d_call: TRBD2
clone_size: .
j_call: TRBJ2-1
v_call: TRBV20-1
cdr3_nt: TGCAGTGCTAGAATACGACTAGCGGGATGGAACAATGAGCAGTTCTTC
cdr3_aa: CSARIRLAGWNNEQFF

d_call: .
clone_size: .
j_call: TRBJ2-3
v_call: TRBV24-1
cdr3_nt: TGTGCCACCGAAACCGAAGACACAGATACGCAGTATTTT
cdr3_aa: CATETEDTDTQYF

d_call: TRBD2
clone_size: few
j_call: TRBJ2-5
v_call: TRBV27
cdr3_nt: TGTGCCAGCAGTTTAGTCGGGAGGGGGGGCCGGGAGACCCAGTACTTC
cdr3_aa: CASSLVGRGGRETQYF

d_call: .
clone_size: many
j_call: TRBJ2-5
v_call: TRBV27
cdr3_nt: TGTGCCAGCAGTCAATCCAGGGAGACCCAGTACTTC
cdr3_aa: CASSQSRETQYF

d_call: TRBD2
clone_size: .
j_call: TRBJ2-1
v_call: TRBV20-1
cdr3_nt: TGCAGTGCTAGGCCAACTAGCGGGGGGGTTTCATACAATGAGCAGTTCTTC
cdr3_aa: CSARPTSGGVSYNEQFF

d_call: TRBD1
clone_size: many
j_call: TRBJ2-7
v_call: TRBV29-1
cdr3_nt: TGCAGCGTGATCAAGGGGACAGAAAGCGAGCAGTACTTC
cdr3_aa: CSVIKGTESEQYF

d_call: .
clone_size: .
j_call: TRBJ2-2
v_call: TRBV29-1
cdr3_nt: TGCAGCGTGGAGGTGGGGGACCACACCGGGGAGCTGTTTTTT
cdr3_aa: CSVEVGDHTGELFF

d_call: .
clone_size: many
j_call: TRBJ2-5
v_call: TRBV6-5
cdr3_nt: TGTGCCAGCAGTTACCACATAAAGCAAGAGACCCAGTACTTC
cdr3_aa: CASSYHIKQETQYF

d_call: .
clone_size: many
j_call: TRBJ2-7
v_call: TRBV4-3
cdr3_nt: TGCGCCAGCAGCCAAGATCGTCGGAATGGGGAGCAGTACTTC
cdr3_aa: CASSQDRRNGEQYF

d_call: TRBD2
clone_size: .
j_call: TRBJ2-5
v_call: TRBV29-1
cdr3_nt: TGCAGCGGCCACGCGGGGCTAGCGGGAGGGCAAGAGACCCAGTACTTC
cdr3_aa: CSGHAGLAGGQETQYF

d_call: .
clone_size: .
j_call: TRBJ1-1
v_call: TRBV7-9
cdr3_nt: TGTGCCAGCAGCTTAGCCCCAAACACGGGGTCGACTGAAGCTTTCTTT
cdr3_aa: CASSLAPNTGSTEAFF

d_call: .
clone_size: many
j_call: TRBJ1-2
v_call: TRBV7-2
cdr3_nt: TGTGCCAGCAGCCCGGGGGGATTTAACTATGGCTACACCTTC
cdr3_aa: CASSPGGFNYGYTF

d_call: .
clone_size: few
j_call: TRBJ1-3
v_call: TRBV10-2
cdr3_nt: TGCGCCAGCAGCGCAGCGGGGGGAAACACCATATATTTT
cdr3_aa: CASSAAGGNTIYF

d_call: .
clone_size: .
j_call: TRBJ1-2
v_call: TRBV25-1
cdr3_nt: TGTGCCAGCAGCCCTCCCGGTCCCTATGGCTACACCTTC
cdr3_aa: CASSPPGPYGYTF

d_call: TRBD1
clone_size: few
j_call: TRBJ2-3
v_call: TRBV9
cdr3_nt: TGTGCCAGCGGCAGGGGGCTGGGAACAGATACGCAGTATTTT
cdr3_aa: CASGRGLGTDTQYF

d_call: TRBD1
clone_size: many
j_call: TRBJ2-4
v_call: TRBV29-1
cdr3_nt: TGCAGCGTTGGACAGAGGGGGCAGGACATTCAGTACTTC
cdr3_aa: CSVGQRGQDIQYF

d_call: .
clone_size: many
j_call: TRBJ2-1
v_call: TRBV12-3/TRBV12-4
cdr3_nt: TGTGCCAGCAGCACGAATTGGTCTCCGACCCGTGAGCAGTTCTTC
cdr3_aa: CASSTNWSPTREQFF

d_call: .
clone_size: .
j_call: TRBJ2-7
v_call: TRBV5-1
cdr3_nt: TGCGCCAGCAGCTTCTGGGGCGTAGGCTACGAGCAGTACTTC
cdr3_aa: CASSFWGVGYEQYF

d_call: .
clone_size: few
j_call: TRBJ2-3
v_call: TRBV5-6
cdr3_nt: TGTGCCAGCAGCTTGGGCCAGCAAGATACGCAGTATTTT
cdr3_aa: CASSLGQQDTQYF

d_call: .
clone_size: .
j_call: TRBJ1-1
v_call: TRBV6-5
cdr3_nt: TGTGCCAGCAGGTTGGGAGAGAACACTGAAGCTTTCTTT
cdr3_aa: CASRLGENTEAFF

d_call: TRBD1
clone_size: .
j_call: TRBJ1-4
v_call: TRBV20-1
cdr3_nt: TGCAGTGCTAGGGAGGGGGCTGGGACTAATGAAAAACTGTTTTTT
cdr3_aa: CSAREGAGTNEKLFF

d_call: TRBD1
clone_size: .
j_call: TRBJ1-5
v_call: TRBV4-2
cdr3_nt: TGTGCCAGCAGCAAGGGACAGCTCAATCAGCCCCAGCATTTT
cdr3_aa: CASSKGQLNQPQHF

d_call: .
clone_size: .
j_call: TRBJ1-1
v_call: TRBV10-3
cdr3_nt: TGTGCCATCAGATCGGCGGAGGGTAGCACTGAAGCTTTCTTT
cdr3_aa: CAIRSAEGSTEAFF

d_call: .
clone_size: few
j_call: TRBJ1-5
v_call: TRBV6-5
cdr3_nt: TGTGCCAGCAGTTACGGGAGGGGCAATCAGCCCCAGCATTTT
cdr3_aa: CASSYGRGNQPQHF